The entry below gives a single T cell receptor beta chain sequence along with its context. Its antigen is not known. The germline and genes are mouse ones. The read ends 4 residues before the CDR3 terminus; that terminus is restored from the germline J gene. This CDR3 is also generated by other DNA sequences in the sample. The V gene lost 1 base and the J gene lost 0 bases, with 5 bases spanning the gap. CDR3 length: 13 amino acids. The germline V gene has CDR1 GKSSPN and CDR2 SITVG. This sample stems from a study of CD8+ T cells in alopecia areata. Study-level background: C3H/HeJ donors with spontaneous alopecia, roughly 6-12 months old, supplied skin grafts to roughly 6-10-week-old female C3H/HeJ mice. Study observations and caveats: Scalp sample data also include resident alphabeta T cells from normal skin.

Sorting used CD4, CD8alpha, NKG2D, NKG2ACE and other markers on pooled cutaneous lymph node cells. The authors extracted RNA and reverse transcribed it into cDNA as the sequencing template. Libraries were prepared by immunoSEQ multiplex PCR; TCRdb keeps only in-frame clonotypes and omits some of them. The sample yields approximately 280,000 clones, without any singletons. The chain employs TRBV31 and TRBJ2-3; D is undetermined. The sample was CD4+ T cells sorted from a lymph node. The TCR was taken from a C3H/HeJ mouse with alopecia areata. This strain's MHC haplotype is H2-k. CDR3 protein: CAWSPTSAETLYF. The part of the CDR3 DNA that was read is TGTGCCTGGAGTCCCACAAGTGCAGAA.